This T cell receptor (beta chain) was captured by sequencing in a study of blood T cell repertoires in COVID-19. About the study: Collection of acute and convalescent COVID-19 samples took place in the United States, Italy and Spain.

Study processing details: Estimation of nucleated cell counts was performed using reference gene primer amplification. TCRdb keeps only in-frame clones here, not all; method: immunoSEQ multiplex PCR. V, J and clone size derive from that table, while D and trimming were established from the DNA sequence. The sample contains about 270,000 clones, roughly nine tenths of which appear only once. The study drew participants aged about 18 to 95 years from 24 US areas. V gave up 1 base and J gave up 4 bases; unmatched junction bases: 7. The length of the CDR3 is 15 residues. Germline lookup yields CDR1 SGHTA and CDR2 FQGNSA.

The chain uses TRBV7-2 and TRBJ2-7; 7 bases are a match to TRBD2. The TCR was taken from a woman aged 50 to 65 who had recovered from COVID-19. The sequencing sample was made of PBMCs or T cells enriched from blood (not recorded which). CDR3 coding DNA: TGTGCCAGCAGCTTAGACGTGGGGAGGGGATACGAGCAGTACTTC. Encoded protein: CASSLDVGRGYEQYF.